This T cell receptor (beta chain) was sequenced during a study of T-cell reconstitution after alpha-beta-depleted transplantation in children. Unique molecular identifiers were incorporated during preparation of the TCRbeta library. MiXCR was run by TCRdb on the PCR reads, yielding one entry per CDR3 protein. The sample includes 800,000 to 1,000,000 distinct CDR3 sequences, roughly 31% of them seen just once. Trimming took off 2 bases at V and 8 bases at J, with 12 bases between the two ends. This CDR3 is built from 13 residues. Germline loops: CDR1 DFQATT, CDR2 SNEGSKA (reference sequence). General study findings and limits: Elevated TCRbeta diversity at day 60 was traced, in some patients, to surviving recipient T cells and thymic progenitors. T cells produced anew were the main source of T-cell counts and diversity one year after transplant. By about two months after transplant, alpha-beta T cells reportedly arose from several hundred graft clones that had expanded.

Concerning this clonotype: Antigen unknown.

The receptor comes from a boy under two years old who had a stem cell transplant for SCID, so the T cells may come from the graft donor. Material: PBMCs, mostly from graft donor cells, obtained 360 days after TCRalphabeta/CD19-depleted stem cell transplant. The chain is built from TRBV20-1 and TRBJ1-4; possibly TRBD1 for D (5 bases). The CDR3 spells CSARRGSGEKLFF. The CDR3 DNA follows: TGCAGTGCTAGAAGGGGAAGTGGGGAAAAACTGTTTTTT.